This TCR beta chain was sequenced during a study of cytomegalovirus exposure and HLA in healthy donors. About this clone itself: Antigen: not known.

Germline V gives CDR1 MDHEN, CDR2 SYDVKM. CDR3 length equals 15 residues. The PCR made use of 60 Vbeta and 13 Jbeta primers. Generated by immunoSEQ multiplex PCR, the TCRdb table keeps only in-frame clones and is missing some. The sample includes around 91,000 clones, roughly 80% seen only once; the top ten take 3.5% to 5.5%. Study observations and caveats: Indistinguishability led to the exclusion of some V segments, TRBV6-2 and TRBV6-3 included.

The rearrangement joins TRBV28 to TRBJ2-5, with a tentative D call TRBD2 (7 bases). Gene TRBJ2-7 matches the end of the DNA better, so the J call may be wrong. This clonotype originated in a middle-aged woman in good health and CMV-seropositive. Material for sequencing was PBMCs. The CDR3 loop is CASRGGVQLIYEQYF. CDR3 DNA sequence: TGTGCCAGCAGAGGGGGGGTTCAGCTGATCTACGAGCAGTACTTC.